These T cell receptor beta chains were read from a single sample in a study of CXCR3-negative and CXCR3-positive naive CD8 T cells. TCRdb re-called the 5' RACE reads; every CDR3 protein appears as one record, without DNA. Found here are about 150,000 distinct CDR3 sequences; the top ten clones hold 0.45% to 0.55%. Sequencing used naive CXCR3+ CD8+ T cells from blood. Receptors originate from a human donor in good health. Some clones in this sample may be carry-over from other donors' samples. Both conserved end residues are part of each CDR3.

TRBJ1-1	TRBV7-9	CYVQGNIATEAFF
TRBJ2-7	TRBV20-1	CSARTHWSEQYF
TRBJ2-5	TRBV5-4	CASSFALLDRRQETQYF
TRBJ1-1	TRBV7-8	CASSLEADTIEAFF
TRBJ2-7	TRBV10-3	CALSEGASYEQYF
TRBJ2-1	TRBV7-3	CASSSWSSNNEQFF
TRBJ2-7	TRBV28	CASSFGGRYEQYF
TRBJ1-2	TRBV10-2	CASSVASNYGYTF
TRBJ1-3	TRBV5-1	CASSLYGPNSGNTIYF
TRBJ1-5	TRBV6-1	CASSDEGQGREPNQPQHF
TRBJ2-1	TRBV27	CTSSLQDRGRIESSYNEQFF
TRBJ2-3	TRBV20-1	CSARVTDTQYF
TRBJ2-1	TRBV29-1	CSVRLAGPYNEQFF
TRBJ2-1	TRBV7-9	CASSDRDNEQFF
TRBJ1-5	TRBV24-1	CATAQGPESNQPQHF
TRBJ2-2	TRBV4-3	CASSPSGSGEVHLGLFF
TRBJ2-1	TRBV29-1	CSVEELAGLNEQFF
TRBJ2-1	TRBV10-2	CASRASGSYNEQFF
TRBJ2-1	TRBV6-5	CASSYSRPGEQFF
TRBJ2-1	TRBV12-3/TRBV12-4	CASRLAKNSYNEQFF
TRBJ2-4	TRBV7-9	CASSLAGLAEMFLAKNIQYF
TRBJ2-7	TRBV11-1	CASSLADRGTPNYEQYF
TRBJ2-7	TRBV7-3	CASSLLAGSTEQYF
TRBJ2-7	TRBV7-6	CASSLVGSSYVQYF
TRBJ1-2	TRBV12-3/TRBV12-4	CASSLVGLGFGYTF
TRBJ2-7	TRBV29-1	CSVEDGTDYEQYF
TRBJ2-5	TRBV4-1	CASSHLAGGPEETQYF
TRBJ2-2	TRBV25-1	CASSAFSSRGLAGGGTGELFF
TRBJ1-2	TRBV9	CASSGVGRSYGYTF
TRBJ2-1	TRBV9	CASSTAGGLGGEQFF
TRBJ2-7	TRBV12-3/TRBV12-4	CASSLTAFLSYEQYF
TRBJ2-7	TRBV20-1	CSARDLQTGYEQYF
TRBJ2-5	TRBV15	CATSRWAVQETQYF
TRBJ2-7	TRBV4-3	CASSQDPLDRGEQYF
TRBJ2-7	TRBV29-1	CSVRLAGGNEQYF
TRBJ1-2	TRBV28	CASSPGTPRNYGYTF
TRBJ1-5	TRBV10-2	CASSESRGWQPQHF
TRBJ1-4	TRBV27	CASSLGTGYEKLFF
TRBJ2-5	TRBV28	CASSFAGVVGGETQYF
TRBJ2-1	TRBV14	CASSQVGPYNEQFF
TRBJ2-2	TRBV6-6	CASSYIDGDTGELFF
TRBJ1-1	TRBV11-2	CASSLGQGEAFF
TRBJ2-5	TRBV6-1	CASSEDGLAETQYF
TRBJ1-1	TRBV28	CASGYQGSTEAFF
TRBJ2-7	TRBV14	CASSHIRGPAYEQYF
TRBJ2-2	TRBV12-3/TRBV12-4	CASNDEGRPGELFF
TRBJ2-7	TRBV29-1	CSVVNRGQYEQYF
TRBJ2-7	TRBV4-1	CASSQPPQGPNDEQYF
TRBJ2-1	TRBV28	CASSTGGASYNEQFF
TRBJ2-2	TRBV12-3/TRBV12-4	CASGRGHTGELFF